The clone carrying this TCR beta chain was seen a few times. Primers used in a second PCR of about 7 to 11 cycles were a sample-barcoded 5' primer and a J-beta primer mix. All samples yielded 3 million or more CDR3-containing paired-end reads. TCRdb ran MiXCR on the 5' RACE reads and lists one entry per CDR3 protein. The sample includes roughly 1 million distinct CDR3 sequences, approximately 26% seen only once; the top ten take 0.65% to 0.75%. These data are taken from a study of blood T cells in healthy people across ages. There are 13 residues in the CDR3. Between the trimmed V and J ends, which lost 6 bases and 1 base, there was a span of 7 bases. Germline assignment: CDR1 MNHEY and CDR2 SVGEGT. These data are also associated with another study on T cells of mothers and their children.

The V and J genes are TRBV6-2 or TRBV6-3 and TRBJ1-5; no firm D call. Source material: blood. The receptor was isolated from a girl aged 2-15 years in good health. In DNA, the CDR3 is TGTGCCAGCAGGATTTCGAGCAATCAGCCCCAGCATTTT. Encoded protein: CASRISSNQPQHF.